Below, 5 T cell receptor beta chains from the same sample are listed, as sequenced in a study of TIL therapy for anti-PD-1-resistant metastatic lung cancer. The libraries were made with immunoSEQ v3. Generated by immunoSEQ multiplex PCR, the TCRdb table keeps only in-frame clones and is missing some. The sample holds over 15,000 clones, 70% to 80% seen once. Time point of the sample: pre-treatment sample, taken before nivolumab and TIL therapy. The sample was blood, taken at baseline. These receptors were taken from a person aged 25-85 years with non-small cell lung cancer.

This chain joins TRBV7-9 and TRBJ2-3; no clear D gene. CDR3 length equals 12 residues. Trimming took off 2 bases at V and 5 bases at J, with 5 bases between the two ends. Germline V gives CDR1 SEHNR, CDR2 FQNEAQ (reference sequence). DNA of the CDR3: TGTGCCAGCAGCTTACTCCGAGATACGCAGTATTTT. It specifies CASSLLRDTQYF.

This clone has just a few counts. CDR3 residues: CASSESSVTYNEQFF. CDR3 bases: TGTGCCAGCAGTGAAAGTAGCGTCACCTACAATGAGCAGTTCTTC. V and J are TRBV2 and TRBJ2-1; maybe TRBD2 (5 bases). Germline loops: CDR1 SNHLY, CDR2 FYNNEI. Between the trimmed V and J ends, which lost 2 bases and 2 bases, there was a span of 10 bases. The CDR3 covers 15 residues.

The gene calls are TRBV6-6 and TRBJ2-1; D is unresolved. Trimming stripped 0 bases from V and 3 bases from J, with 9 bases between. CDR3 length: 15 amino acids. Germline CDR1 MNHNY, CDR2 SVGAGI (reference sequence). Here the CDR3 reads CASSYSAGRYNEQFF. In nucleotides, the CDR3 is TGTGCCAGCAGTTACTCGGCAGGCCGCTACAATGAGCAGTTCTTC.

This sequence joins TRBV13 and TRBJ2-3; either TRBD1 or TRBD2 may supply D (5 bases each). This CDR3 is built from 14 residues. Trimming removed 8 bases at V and 4 bases at J, with 16 bases between. Germline V lookup: CDR1 PRHDT, CDR2 FYEKMQ (reference sequence). The CDR3 region is CASQLRGASDTQYF. In nucleotides, the CDR3 is TGTGCCAGCCAGCTGAGGGGCGCGTCAGATACGCAGTATTTT.

The chain uses TRBV27 and TRBJ1-6; 7 bases align to TRBD1. The CDR3 spans 17 residues. V was clipped by 3 bases and J by 10 bases; unmatched bases: 15. Germline loops: CDR1 MNHEY, CDR2 SMNVEV (reference sequence). The CDR3 coding sequence is TGTGCCAGCAGTTTTTCTCAGGGGGAAGTAATCGGATCACCCCTCCACTTT. Its protein product is CASSFSQGEVIGSPLHF.